These 19 T cell receptor beta chains came from one sample sequenced in a study of blood T cell repertoires in COVID-19. Assay: immunoSEQ multiplex PCR; the TCRdb copy retains only in-frame clones and omits some. There are 99,000 or so clones in the sample; 65% to 90% occur only once, and around 4.1% lies in the top ten. Sequencing input: peripheral blood. The receptors derive from a man between 50 and 59 years old with acute or convalescent COVID-19.

The gene calls are TRBV7-6 and TRBJ2-3, with 9 bases matching TRBD1. The V and J ends lost 3 bases and 5 bases, in that order; junction bases with no gene match: 6. CDR1 SGHVS and CDR2 FNYEAQ come from the germline V gene. This CDR3 region has 15 residues. The CDR3 DNA follows: TGTGCCAGCAGCTTTAGGGACAGGGTGGAAGATACGCAGTATTTT. Translated: CASSFRDRVEDTQYF.

The chain combines TRBV29-1 with TRBJ2-1; D is perhaps TRBD2 (5 bases). Germline V gene lookup returns CDR1 SQVTM and CDR2 ANQGSEA. The CDR3 totals 10 residues. V was pared by 7 bases and J by 9 bases, with 10 bases between. DNA for the CDR3: TGCAGCGCGGGGATCGGTGAGCAGTTCTTC. Amino acids: CSAGIGEQFF.

This chain links TRBV9 with TRBJ2-1, with TRBD2 matching over 11 bases. The CDR3 runs 15 residues. The trim removed 2 bases at V and 7 bases at J, leaving 5 bases unmatched. Germline V gene data show CDR1 as SGDLS and CDR2 as YYNGEE. The CDR3: CASSVGLAEPNEQFF. Here the CDR3 DNA reads TGTGCCAGCAGCGTGGGACTAGCGGAACCTAATGAGCAGTTCTTC. The full variable domain, in which reference TRBV9 and TRBJ2-1 provide the parts outside the CDR3, is DSGVTQTPKHLITATGQRVTLRCSPRSGDLSVYWYQQSLDQGLQFLIQYYNGEERAKGNILERFSAQQFPDLHSELNLSSLELGDSALYFCASSVGLAEPNEQFFGPGTRLTVL.

This clone was recorded once. V and J are TRBV30 and TRBJ2-5, with D maybe TRBD1 (6 bases). There are 14 residues in the CDR3. The ends were cut back, 0 bases at V and 5 bases at J, with 13 bases in the middle. From germline, CDR1 is GTSNPN and CDR2 SVGIG (reference sequence). The CDR3 is CAWSVQGGVETQYF. The CDR3 nucleotides are TGTGCCTGGAGTGTACAGGGTGGCGTGGAGACCCAGTACTTC. The full variable domain, in which reference TRBV30 and TRBJ2-5 provide the parts outside the CDR3, is SQTIHQWPATLVQPVGSPLSLECTVEGTSNPNLYWYRQAAGRGLQLLFYSVGIGQISSEVPQNLSASRPQDRQFILSSKKLLLSDSGFYLCAWSVQGGVETQYFGPGTRLLVL.

This chain connects TRBV29-1 to TRBJ2-1; 7 bases are a match to TRBD2. CDR3 length: 13 amino acids. J was trimmed by 7 bases and V by 4 bases; bases with no gene match: 7. Germline CDR1 reads SQVTM; CDR2 reads ANQGSEA. For the CDR3, the DNA is TGCAGCGTTGGCTCCGTGGGGGGGAATGAGCAGTTCTTC. Protein: CSVGSVGGNEQFF.

CDR3 DNA sequence: TGTGCCAGCAGGGACGCAGGGGGAGTGACAGATACGCAGTATTTT. Amino acids: CASRDAGGVTDTQYF. The chain combines TRBV6-5 with TRBJ2-3, with 7 bases matching TRBD1. Germline V gives CDR1 MNHEY, CDR2 SVGAGI. The CDR3 has 15 residues. J gave up 3 bases and V 6 bases, and 9 bases lay outside the gene matches.

The V gene is TRBV10-2, the J gene TRBJ2-1, with TRBD2 matching over 8 bases. Unmatched junction bases numbered 9, after V lost 8 bases and J lost 9 bases. CDR3 length: 13 residues. CDR1 is WSHSY, CDR2 SAAADI, per germline. For the CDR3, the DNA is TGCGCCAGCCTCGGGGGGGGAGTGGGTGAGCAGTTCTTC. Amino acids: CASLGGGVGEQFF.

The CDR3 region is CASSPPETGGYEQYF. The CDR3 nucleotides read TGTGCCAGCTCACCACCCGAGACAGGGGGCTACGAGCAGTACTTC. The chain is built from TRBV18 and TRBJ2-7, with TRBD1 matching over 9 bases. Germline V gene lookup returns CDR1 KGHSH and CDR2 LQKENI. The CDR3 is made up of 15 amino acids. Trimming removed 0 bases from V and 3 bases from J; junction bases left unmatched: 3.

The V and J genes are TRBV27 and TRBJ1-3, with unresolved D. The length of the CDR3 is 16 residues. V lost 5 bases, J lost 0 bases, and 14 bases lay in between. CDR1 is MNHEY and CDR2 is SMNVEV in the germline V gene (reference sequence). Written as DNA, the CDR3 is TGTGCCAGCAGTCCCGGAGGATTAATCTCTGGAAACACCATATATTTT. It translates to CASSPGGLISGNTIYF.

The chain employs TRBV2 and TRBJ1-1; 9 nucleotides agree with TRBD1. CDR1 is SNHLY and CDR2 is FYNNEI in the germline V gene. The CDR3 is made up of 16 amino acids. V shed 9 bases, J shed 0 bases, and the junction held 11 bases outside the gene matches. DNA for the CDR3: TGTGCCAGTGCCGGGACAGGGCATAAAATGAACACTGAAGCTTTCTTT. Translated, it gives CASAGTGHKMNTEAFF.

V gene TRBV6-4 combines with J gene TRBJ2-3; TRBD1 aligns across 9 bases. The CDR3 is 15 residues long. The germline CDR1 and CDR2 sequences are MRHNA and SNTAGT. J gave up 0 bases and V 6 bases, and 4 bases lay outside the gene matches. The CDR3 here is CASSSGTGSTDTQYF. In DNA form, the CDR3 reads TGTGCCAGCAGCTCCGGGACAGGGAGCACAGATACGCAGTATTTT.

The chain uses TRBV14 and TRBJ1-6; no reliable D call. Trimming took 2 bases from V and 5 from J, leaving 10 bases between them. This CDR3 has 15 residues. From germline, CDR1 is SGHDN and CDR2 FVKESK. CDR3 DNA sequence: TGTGCCAGCAGCCAAATGAGCGGAGATAATTCACCCCTCCACTTT. Amino acids: CASSQMSGDNSPLHF.

V usage is TRBV6-5 and J usage is TRBJ2-7; D might be TRBD1 (6 bases). The V gene's germline CDR1 is MNHEY and CDR2 SVGAGI. This CDR3 region has 13 residues. Deletions cut 5 bases from V and 6 bases from J, with 14 bases between. This chain's CDR3 is CASSNPNRVEQYF. The CDR3 DNA sequence: TGTGCCAGCAGTAATCCCAACAGGGTCGAGCAGTACTTC.

This clone was observed once. Written as DNA, the CDR3 is TGTGCCAGCAGTCCAGGGACTAGCGGGAGTAAAGAGCAGTACTTC. Translating it yields CASSPGTSGSKEQYF. The chain is built from TRBV27 and TRBJ2-7, with 14 nucleotides matching TRBD2. Germline values: CDR1 MNHEY, CDR2 SMNVEV (reference sequence). CDR3 length: 15 amino acids. Losses at the gene ends were 5 bases for V and 7 bases for J; bases not matched to a gene: 7.

The rearrangement uses TRBV27 and TRBJ1-5, with D unclear. The CDR3 has 16 amino acids. V was cut by 6 bases and J by 1 base, with 16 bases left in between. Per germline, CDR1 MNHEY and CDR2 SMNVEV (reference sequence). The CDR3 DNA is TGTGCCAGCAGAAAGTCCCAGAGGGAGAGCAATCAGCCCCAGCATTTT. This sequence encodes CASRKSQRESNQPQHF.

In its sample, this clone was seen a few times. The CDR3 DNA sequence: TGTGCCAGCAGCCAACCCTCCGGGGAGCAGTACTTC. Protein product: CASSQPSGEQYF. The V call is TRBV4-2, the J call TRBJ2-7; D call uncertain. Trimming stripped 2 bases from V and 7 bases from J, with 9 bases between. Germline CDR1 and CDR2: LGHNA and YNFKEQ. The CDR3 totals 12 residues.

V is TRBV5-4 and J is TRBJ2-5, with D maybe TRBD2 (6 bases). V was clipped by 0 bases and J by 5 bases, with 11 bases between them. The V gene's germline CDR1 is SGHNT and CDR2 YYREEE (reference sequence). The CDR3 extends over 14 amino acids. CDR3 sequence reads: CASSLAASAETQYF. CDR3 coding DNA: TGTGCCAGCAGCTTGGCCGCTAGCGCGGAGACCCAGTACTTC.

This chain uses TRBV24-1 with TRBJ2-7; 10 positions match TRBD2. CDR3 length: 15 amino acids. In germline, CDR1 is KGHDR, CDR2 SFDVKD. V was pared by 6 bases and J by 0 bases, with 4 bases of the junction left unmatched. In DNA, the CDR3 is TGTGCCACCAGTCCTAGCGGGAGTCTCTCCTACGAGCAGTACTTC. It yields the protein CATSPSGSLSYEQYF.

The chain joins TRBV19 to TRBJ1-2, with 7 positions matching TRBD1. Germline V gene lookup returns CDR1 LNHDA and CDR2 SQIVND (reference sequence). The CDR3 runs to 14 residues. V trimming: 9 bases; J trimming: 4 bases; junction bases outside the gene matches: 11. CDR3: CASADREVIYGYTF. CDR3 sequence (DNA): TGTGCCAGCGCAGACAGGGAGGTGATCTATGGCTACACCTTC.